This passage covers 32 T cell receptor beta chains from one sample sequenced in a study of blood T cell repertoires in COVID-19. The protocol was immunoSEQ multiplex PCR, while the TCRdb copy is restricted to in-frame clones and leaves out a portion. The sample lists under 95,000 clones; roughly nine tenths were seen once. Sequences were obtained from peripheral blood. These receptors originate from a man older than 75 in a cohort sampled during active COVID-19.

The chain is built from TRBV25-1 and TRBJ1-5, with 10 bases aligning to TRBD1. J lost 2 bases, V lost 6 bases, and 10 bases had no gene match. CDR3 length: 17 residues. The germline CDR1 and CDR2 sequences are MGHDK and SYGVNS. CDR3 residues: CASSDGQGVSGNQPQHF. The CDR3 coding sequence is TGTGCCAGCAGCGATGGACAGGGGGTTTCGGGCAATCAGCCCCAGCATTTT. Together with reference TRBV25-1 and TRBJ1-5, the CDR3 gives the full variable domain: EADIYQTPRYLVIGTGKKITLECSQTMGHDKMYWYQQDPGMELHLIHYSYGVNSTEKGDLSSESTVSRIRTEHFPLTLESARPSHTSQYLCASSDGQGVSGNQPQHFGDGTRLSIL.

J is TRBJ2-1 and V is TRBV19, with a tentative D call TRBD2 (5 bases). From germline, CDR1 is LNHDA and CDR2 SQIVND (reference sequence). Trimming stripped 5 bases from V and 0 bases from J, with 14 bases between. The CDR3 totals 16 residues. The chain's CDR3 is CASSGRGSGSYNEQFF. The CDR3 nucleotides read TGTGCCAGTAGTGGCCGGGGAAGCGGCTCCTACAATGAGCAGTTCTTC.

This chain connects TRBV10-3 to TRBJ1-1; the D gene is possibly TRBD1 (6 bases). Germline-derived CDR1 and CDR2 are ENHRY and SYGVKD. The V end was cut by 4 bases, the J end by 0 bases, with 12 bases between. CDR3 length: 15 amino acids. The CDR3 here is CAISGQVGLNTEAFF. The CDR3 DNA is TGTGCCATCAGTGGACAGGTCGGGTTGAACACTGAAGCTTTCTTT.

J is TRBJ1-2 and V is TRBV18; tentative D call: TRBD1 (5 bases). Germline V gene data show CDR1 as KGHSH and CDR2 as LQKENI. This CDR3 region has 16 residues. Trimming took 1 base from V and 8 from J, leaving 20 bases between them. In DNA form, the CDR3 reads TGTGCCAGCTCACCACTCCCCCTTCAGGGCGGGGGGGGCTACACCTTC. This encodes CASSPLPLQGGGGYTF.

The chain joins TRBV6-2 or TRBV6-3 to TRBJ2-4, with 11 bases lining up with TRBD1. The V gene's germline CDR1 is MNHEY and CDR2 SVGEGT. The CDR3 has 16 amino acids. The junction had 6 bases not matched to a gene; V was cut back by 6 bases and J by 2 bases. CDR3 protein: CASSPDRGLPKNIQYF. CDR3 nucleotide sequence: TGTGCCAGCAGCCCGGACAGGGGGCTACCCAAAAACATTCAGTACTTC.

The genes are TRBV18 and TRBJ1-2, with D possibly being TRBD1 (6 bases). V was cut by 3 bases and J by 6 bases, with 14 bases left in between. From germline, CDR1 is KGHSH and CDR2 LQKENI. The CDR3 loop spans 14 amino acids. CDR3 region: CASSPPTGPDGYTF. DNA of the CDR3: TGTGCCAGCTCACCCCCTACAGGGCCTGATGGCTACACCTTC.

V and J are TRBV7-9 and TRBJ1-4, with D unclear. The CDR3 consists of 12 residues. Trimming shortened V by 7 bases and J by 8 bases, and 11 bases separated the two germline ends. Germline V gene lookup returns CDR1 SEHNR and CDR2 FQNEAQ (reference sequence). The CDR3 coding sequence is TGTGCCAGCACCCCCGAGGGCGAAAAACTGTTTTTT. This translates into CASTPEGEKLFF.

This sequence joins TRBV19 and TRBJ1-2; D possibly corresponds to TRBD1 (6 bases). The CDR3 covers 13 residues. Germline loops: CDR1 LNHDA, CDR2 SQIVND (reference sequence). Between the trimmed V and J ends, which lost 6 bases and 1 base, there was a span of 9 bases. The CDR3 spells CASRFRGNYGYTF. CDR3 DNA: TGTGCCAGTAGGTTCAGGGGTAACTATGGCTACACCTTC. Full variable domain (remainder filled in from reference TRBV19 and TRBJ1-2): DGGITQSPKYLFRKEGQNVTLSCEQNLNHDAMYWYRQDPGQGLRLIYYSQIVNDFQKGDIAEGYSVSREKKESFPLTVTSAQKNPTAFYLCASRFRGNYGYTFGSGTRLTVV.

The genes are TRBV5-5 and TRBJ2-5; 7 bases fit TRBD1. The ends lost 6 bases at V and 0 bases at J; junction bases unmatched: 2. CDR1 and CDR2 (germline): SGHKS, YYEKEE (reference sequence). This CDR3 has 13 residues. DNA of the CDR3: TGTGCCAGCAACACAGGGGACCAAGAGACCCAGTACTTC. Translation gives CASNTGDQETQYF.

This clone was recorded a few times. The chain combines TRBV5-5 with TRBJ1-3; possible D gene TRBD1, 5 bases. Deletions cut 4 bases from V and 8 bases from J, with 13 bases between. Looked up from germline, CDR1 is SGHKS and CDR2 is YYEKEE (reference sequence). The CDR3 is 13 residues long. CDR3 region: CASSEGSGDTIYF. CDR3 sequence (DNA): TGTGCCAGCAGCGAGGGGAGCGGGGACACCATATATTTT.

The chain employs TRBV19 and TRBJ1-5, with D tentatively TRBD1 (5 bases). The germline V and J ends were trimmed by 7 bases and 2 bases, with 15 bases remaining between them. CDR1 is LNHDA, CDR2 SQIVND, per germline (reference sequence). This CDR3 is 15 amino acids long. The CDR3 DNA is TGTGCCAGTAAGGCGCGGGACCTTGGCAATCAGCCCCAGCATTTT. Translated, it gives CASKARDLGNQPQHF.

The gene calls are TRBV2 and TRBJ1-3, with TRBD1 as a possible D gene (5 bases). This CDR3 is built from 14 residues. Trimming removed 6 bases from V and 4 bases from J, with 13 bases in between. Germline V gene lookup returns CDR1 SNHLY and CDR2 FYNNEI. The CDR3 DNA reads as TGTGCCAGCAGCGGGGGAACCGCGGGAAACACCATATATTTT. This codes for CASSGGTAGNTIYF.

J is TRBJ2-7 and V is TRBV5-1, with TRBD1 identical over 9 bases. The J segment lost 6 bases and the V segment lost 5 bases, leaving 6 bases of the junction unmatched. The germline gives CDR1 SGHRS, CDR2 YFSETQ. There are 13 residues in the CDR3. The CDR3: CASSWGQGGEQYF. Written as DNA, the CDR3 is TGCGCCAGCAGTTGGGGACAGGGAGGCGAGCAGTACTTC.

V usage is TRBV28 and J usage is TRBJ2-2; 8 bases are shared with TRBD1. The trim removed 5 bases at V and 7 bases at J, leaving 6 bases unmatched. The CDR3 is 14 amino acids. Per the germline V gene, CDR1 is MDHEN and CDR2 is SYDVKM. CDR3 bases: TGTGCCAGCAGTGAAACAGGGGGGATCGGGGAGCTGTTTTTT. Translation gives CASSETGGIGELFF. Full variable domain (missing parts from reference TRBV28 and TRBJ2-2): DVKVTQSSRYLVKRTGEKVFLECVQDMDHENMFWYRQDPGLGLRLIYFSYDVKMKEKGDIPEGYSVSREKKERFSLILESASTNQTSMYLCASSETGGIGELFFGEGSRLTVL.

V is TRBV19 and J is TRBJ2-1; the D gene is possibly TRBD2 (7 bases). V shed 7 bases and J shed 0 bases, with 19 bases lying between them. The V gene's germline CDR1 is LNHDA and CDR2 SQIVND (reference sequence). There are 17 residues in the CDR3. Here the CDR3 reads CASTNKGGQSSYNEQFF. The CDR3 coding sequence is TGTGCCAGTACCAATAAGGGGGGGCAGAGCTCCTACAATGAGCAGTTCTTC.

The genes are TRBV6-5 and TRBJ1-1; D gene uncertain. The CDR3 sequence is 13 residues long. Trimming cost V 4 bases and J 4 bases, with 10 bases left between them. Germline V lookup: CDR1 MNHEY, CDR2 SVGAGI. CDR3 protein: CASSFLTGTEAFF. The CDR3 region has the DNA TGTGCCAGCAGTTTCCTGACTGGCACTGAAGCTTTCTTT.

The chain joins TRBV2 to TRBJ1-2; D not resolved. The V gene lost 6 bases and the J gene lost 1 base, with 3 bases spanning the gap. From germline, CDR1 is SNHLY and CDR2 FYNNEI. The CDR3 loop spans 11 amino acids. The CDR3 region has the DNA TGTGCCAGCAGCCTTAACTATGGCTACACCTTC. It translates to CASSLNYGYTF.

The chain couples TRBV24-1 to TRBJ2-3; tentatively, D is TRBD2 (5 bases). Per the germline V gene, CDR1 is KGHDR and CDR2 is SFDVKD. The CDR3 runs 14 residues. The V gene lost 3 bases and the J gene lost 4 bases, with 10 bases spanning the gap. CDR3 DNA: TGTGCCACCAGTGATAGGACTGAGGCAGATACGCAGTATTTT. Translating gives CATSDRTEADTQYF.

The CDR3 bases are TGTGCCAGCAGCATGACAGACTCTGGAAACACCATATATTTT. Its protein is CASSMTDSGNTIYF. The V and J genes are TRBV5-4 and TRBJ1-3; tentatively, D is TRBD1 (5 bases). Germline CDR1 and CDR2: SGHNT and YYREEE (reference sequence). This CDR3 has 14 residues. Trimming left V 4 bases short and J 0 bases short, with 8 bases between. Full variable domain (remainder filled in from reference TRBV5-4 and TRBJ1-3): ETGVTQSPTHLIKTRGQQVTLRCSSQSGHNTVSWYQQALGQGPQFIFQYYREEENGRGNFPPRFSGLQFPNYSSELNVNALELDDSALYLCASSMTDSGNTIYFGEGSWLTVV.

The gene calls are TRBV29-1 and TRBJ2-2; 7 bases are shared with TRBD1. The CDR3 runs 14 residues. Trimming cost V 7 bases and J 1 base; bases outside gene matches: 6. The germline V gene encodes CDR1 SQVTM and CDR2 ANQGSEA. As DNA, the CDR3 is TGCAGCGCGACCGGGACAGAGAACACCGGGGAGCTGTTTTTT. Protein product: CSATGTENTGELFF.

The V and J genes are TRBV27 and TRBJ2-2, with D perhaps matching TRBD1 (5 bases). The CDR3 spans 15 residues. V was cut by 3 bases and J by 0 bases, with 8 bases left in between. Germline CDR1 is MNHEY and CDR2 is SMNVEV (reference sequence). This CDR3 reads CASSFSTANTGELFF. The CDR3 DNA reads TGTGCCAGCAGTTTCTCGACAGCGAACACCGGGGAGCTGTTTTTT.

The chain links TRBV19 to TRBJ2-3; tentative D call: TRBD1 (5 bases). Germline loops: CDR1 LNHDA, CDR2 SQIVND (reference sequence). Trimming pared 1 base from V and 5 bases from J, leaving 7 bases between. The CDR3 runs to 13 residues. CDR3: CASSIGQLDTQYF. CDR3 DNA sequence: TGTGCCAGTAGTATAGGACAGTTAGATACGCAGTATTTT.

Points on this clone: At one end the junction does not follow the germline gene, possibly because of a read error. V and J are TRBV7-9 and TRBJ2-3, with D uncertain. The CDR3 totals 15 residues. CDR1 is SEHNR and CDR2 is FQNEAQ in the germline V gene (reference sequence). The CDR3 bases are TGTGCCAGCAGCTTCGGGTCTCCGAGCACGGATACGCAGTATTTT. It specifies CASSFGSPSTDTQYF.

This clone was detected once. The V gene is TRBV6-1, the J gene TRBJ1-4, with 8 bases lining up with TRBD1. Germline CDR1 is MNHNS and CDR2 is SASEGT. This CDR3 comprises 14 residues. The trim removed 2 bases at V and 10 bases at J, leaving 6 bases unmatched. The DNA for the CDR3 is TGTGCCAGCAGTGAAAGGGGACAGGAGGGAAAACTGTTTTTT. It yields the protein CASSERGQEGKLFF.

The chain uses TRBV11-2 and TRBJ2-5; unclear D gene. The CDR3 runs 13 residues. The V end lost 1 base, the J end lost 3 bases, and 6 bases lay between the germline ends. Germline assignment: CDR1 SGHAT and CDR2 FQNNGV. The DNA of the CDR3 is TGTGCCAGCAGCTTAGGGCAGAAAGAGACCCAGTACTTC. This codes for CASSLGQKETQYF.

This sequence joins TRBV12-3 or TRBV12-4 and TRBJ2-7; D is ambiguous. V was shortened by 4 bases and J by 2 bases, with 6 bases between the two germline ends. The CDR3 extends over 12 amino acids. The CDR3 here is CASSYRTYEQYF. CDR3 nucleotides: TGTGCCAGCAGTTACAGAACCTACGAGCAGTACTTC.

V and J are TRBV9 and TRBJ2-1; possibly TRBD2 for D (6 bases). Trimming took 4 bases from V and 7 from J, leaving 18 bases between them. Germline assignment: CDR1 SGDLS and CDR2 YYNGEE. CDR3 size: 15 residues. The CDR3 DNA follows: TGTGCCAGCAGCCCGAAAGCACGGGGGAGGAATGAGCAGTTCTTC. It specifies CASSPKARGRNEQFF. Combining the CDR3 with reference TRBV9 and TRBJ2-1 gives the whole variable domain DSGVTQTPKHLITATGQRVTLRCSPRSGDLSVYWYQQSLDQGLQFLIQYYNGEERAKGNILERFSAQQFPDLHSELNLSSLELGDSALYFCASSPKARGRNEQFFGPGTRLTVL.

The chain combines TRBV21-1 with TRBJ1-5; the DNA was not used to check the table's D call, TRBD1. TRBV21-1 is a known pseudogene. The CDR3 extends over 16 amino acids. The CDR3 DNA sequence: TGTGCCAGCAGCATCCCCGGGACAGGGCTGAATCAGCCCCAGCATTTT. It specifies CASSIPGTGLNQPQHF.

The chain couples TRBV3-1 (or the pseudogene TRBV3-2) to TRBJ1-2, with D uncertain. This CDR3 contains 13 residues. V was trimmed by 1 base and J by 4 bases, leaving 7 bases between them. Germline V gene sequence: CDR1 LGHDT, CDR2 YNNKEL (reference sequence). The CDR3 protein is CASSQGSGYGYTF. CDR3 coding DNA: TGTGCCAGCAGCCAAGGATCGGGCTATGGCTACACCTTC.

The rearrangement links TRBV18 to TRBJ2-3; 10 bases are a match to TRBD1. The CDR3 is made up of 15 amino acids. The V and J ends lost 3 bases and 5 bases, in that order; junction bases with no gene match: 5. Germline V gene lookup returns CDR1 KGHSH and CDR2 LQKENI. CDR3 region: CASSPTGGAIDTQYF. The CDR3 region has the DNA TGTGCCAGCTCACCGACAGGGGGCGCGATAGATACGCAGTATTTT.

The V and J genes are TRBV4-1 and TRBJ2-5, with D possibly TRBD1 on 6 matching bases. The germline V gene has CDR1 MGHRA and CDR2 YSYEKL. Deletions cut 0 bases from V and 7 bases from J, with 15 bases between. The CDR3 consists of 15 residues. The CDR3 DNA reads TGCGCCAGCAGCCAAGATGTGGCAGGGGCTGGGACCCAGTACTTC. This encodes CASSQDVAGAGTQYF.

CDR3 DNA: TGTGCCAGCAGTTTATCCCGGAATGAAAAACTGTTTTTT. This encodes CASSLSRNEKLFF. The chain carries TRBV27 and TRBJ1-4, with D unclear. CDR1 and CDR2 from the germline V gene are MNHEY and SMNVEV (reference sequence). V lost 0 bases, J lost 5 bases, and 4 bases lay in between. This CDR3 has 13 residues.